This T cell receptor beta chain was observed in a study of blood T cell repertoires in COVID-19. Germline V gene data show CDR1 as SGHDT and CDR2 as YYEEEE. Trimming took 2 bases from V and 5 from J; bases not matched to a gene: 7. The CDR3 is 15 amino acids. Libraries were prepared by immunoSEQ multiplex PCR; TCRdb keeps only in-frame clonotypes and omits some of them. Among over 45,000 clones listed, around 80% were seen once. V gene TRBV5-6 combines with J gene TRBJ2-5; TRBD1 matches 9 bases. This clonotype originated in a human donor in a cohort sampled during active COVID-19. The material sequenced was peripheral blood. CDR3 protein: CASSFGTGFSETQYF. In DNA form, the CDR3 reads TGTGCCAGCAGCTTTGGGACAGGGTTTTCGGAGACCCAGTACTTC. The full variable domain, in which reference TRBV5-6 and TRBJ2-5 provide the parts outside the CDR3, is DAGVTQSPTHLIKTRGQQVTLRCSPKSGHDTVSWYQQALGQGPQFIFQYYEEEERQRGNFPDRFSGHQFPNYSSELNVNALLLGDSALYLCASSFGTGFSETQYFGPGTRLLVL.